One sample yielded the 15 T cell receptor beta chains listed below, sequenced in a study of response to subunit inactivated influenza vaccine. TCRdb called the RT-PCR reads again in MiXCR, with one record for every CDR3 protein. The table shows around 570,000 distinct CDR3 sequences, with about 10% occurring only once. The sample also formed part of further work on T cells expressing NK-cell markers. Per that paper: TCR beta libraries carry UMIs added by 5'RACE template switching.

This specimen was PBMCs from blood, taken on the day of vaccination. These receptors all stem from a man aged 45-60 years who received an inactivated influenza vaccine.

This clonotype has only a few counts. V gene TRBV29-1 combines with J gene TRBJ2-1; 12 bases are a match to TRBD2. Germline trimming cut 2 bases from V and 3 bases from J; bases unmatched to any gene: 2. The CDR3 totals 15 residues. In germline, CDR1 is SQVTM, CDR2 ANQGSEA. The CDR3 here is CSVEKGLAGYNEQFF. The DNA of the CDR3 is TGCAGCGTTGAAAAGGGACTAGCGGGCTACAATGAGCAGTTCTTC.

The chain links TRBV6-2 or TRBV6-3 to TRBJ1-2, with no clear D. Germline-derived CDR1 and CDR2 are MNHEY and SVGEGT. V lost 6 bases and J 4 bases, leaving 12 bases between the germline ends. The CDR3 length is 13 residues. The CDR3 DNA sequence: TGTGCCAGCAGGTCGACACTCCCCTATGGCTACACCTTC. It translates to CASRSTLPYGYTF.

This clonotype was seen a few times. The V gene is TRBV4-3, the J gene TRBJ2-3, with D possibly matching TRBD2 (6 bases). Germline assignment: CDR1 LGHNA and CDR2 YSLEER. V dropped 0 bases and J dropped 3 bases, with 13 bases sitting between them. This CDR3 spans 16 amino acids. As DNA, the CDR3 is TGCGCCAGCAGCCAAGATTACAGCGGGCTTACAGATACGCAGTATTTT. Residues: CASSQDYSGLTDTQYF.

This clonotype was observed many times. V gene TRBV9 combines with J gene TRBJ2-1, with no clear D. The CDR3 loop spans 16 amino acids. The V and J ends lost 0 bases and 5 bases respectively, with 15 bases between them. CDR1 and CDR2 from the germline V gene are SGDLS and YYNGEE. The CDR3 protein is CASSVGAVGIHNEQFF. CDR3 nucleotides: TGTGCCAGCAGCGTAGGGGCGGTGGGGATACACAATGAGCAGTTCTTC.

Ten or more counts support this clonotype. The CDR3: CSAQVFGSQPQHF. CDR3 DNA sequence: TGCAGTGCCCAGGTGTTCGGGTCTCAGCCCCAGCATTTT. The gene calls are TRBV20-1 and TRBJ1-5, with D hard to call. The CDR3 is 13 residues long. The germline CDR1 and CDR2 sequences are DFQATT and SNEGSKA (reference sequence). The germline V and J ends were trimmed by 6 bases and 6 bases, with 15 bases remaining between them.

In its sample, this clonotype was seen many times. The chain couples TRBV20-1 to TRBJ2-3, with TRBD2 as a possible D gene (5 bases). The germline gives CDR1 DFQATT, CDR2 SNEGSKA (reference sequence). The V end lost 3 bases, the J end lost 0 bases, and 10 bases lay between the germline ends. The CDR3 consists of 14 residues. The CDR3 spells CSASGGHSTDTQYF. In DNA form, the CDR3 reads TGCAGTGCTAGTGGCGGGCACAGCACAGATACGCAGTATTTT.

This clonotype was recorded at least ten times. This CDR3 reads CASSSSGRRNKQFF. The CDR3 DNA follows: TGTGCCAGCAGTTCATCGGGACGCCGAAACAAGCAGTTCTTC. The genes are TRBV2 and TRBJ2-1; perhaps D is TRBD1 or TRBD2 (5 bases each). Germline V lookup: CDR1 SNHLY, CDR2 FYNNEI. V was shortened by 5 bases and J by 11 bases, with 19 bases between the two germline ends. The CDR3 consists of 14 residues.

This clonotype came up a few times. The rearrangement links TRBV7-9 to TRBJ1-1; D is unresolved. V gave up 2 bases and J gave up 1 base, with 8 bases separating them. The germline gives CDR1 SEHNR, CDR2 FQNEAQ (reference sequence). CDR3 length equals 14 residues. The CDR3 loop reads CASSLFGPNTEAFF. The DNA for the CDR3 is TGTGCCAGCAGCTTATTTGGTCCGAACACTGAAGCTTTCTTT.

The rearrangement uses TRBV11-2 and TRBJ2-3; no firm D call. The V end lost 0 bases, the J end lost 0 bases, and 16 bases lay between the germline ends. This CDR3 is 18 amino acids long. From germline, CDR1 is SGHAT and CDR2 FQNNGV. Here the CDR3 DNA reads TGTGCCAGCAGCTTAGATCTGTTGATTACCTTTAGCACAGATACGCAGTATTTT. This encodes CASSLDLLITFSTDTQYF.

This clonotype occurred many times. The J gene is TRBJ2-7, the V gene TRBV5-1; maybe TRBD2 (6 bases). The CDR3 consists of 12 residues. The V end lost 5 bases, the J end lost 10 bases, and 16 bases lay between the germline ends. The germline V gene has CDR1 SGHRS and CDR2 YFSETQ. CDR3 region: CASSGGQTTQYF. The CDR3 DNA follows: TGCGCCAGCAGTGGAGGGCAGACTACCCAGTACTTC. The full variable domain, its missing parts supplied by reference TRBV5-1 and TRBJ2-7, is KAGVTQTPRYLIKTRGQQVTLSCSPISGHRSVSWYQQTPGQGLQFLFEYFSETQRNKGNFPGRFSGRQFSNSRSEMNVSTLELGDSALYLCASSGGQTTQYFGPGTRLTVT.

In this sample, this clonotype turned up a few times. J is TRBJ2-7 and V is TRBV12-3 or TRBV12-4; 12 bases line up with TRBD2. The CDR3 has 16 residues. The V gene end was trimmed by 3 bases and the J gene end by 2 bases; junction bases not matched to a gene: 5. Here the CDR3 DNA reads TGTGCCAGCAGTTTTGCGGCTAGCGGGAGGGCCTACGAGCAGTACTTC. Amino acids: CASSFAASGRAYEQYF.

The chain recombines TRBV7-2 with TRBJ2-4; 7 bases match TRBD2. The CDR3 has 15 amino acids. CDR1 and CDR2 (germline): SGHTA, FQGNSA. The ends lost 7 bases at V and 2 bases at J; junction bases unmatched: 8. CDR3 DNA sequence: TGTGCCAGCACCCCGATGGGGGGGACCAAAAACATTCAGTACTTC. It codes for CASTPMGGTKNIQYF.

The chain links TRBV3-1 to TRBJ2-7, with D maybe TRBD1 (5 bases). This CDR3 contains 14 residues. Germline CDR1 is LGHDT and CDR2 is YNNKEL (reference sequence). Trimming stripped 5 bases from V and 4 bases from J, with 15 bases between. The CDR3 is CASSYDSPGYEQYF. The CDR3 DNA sequence: TGTGCCAGCAGCTACGACAGCCCAGGGTACGAGCAGTACTTC.

This clonotype was detected only a few times. DNA for the CDR3: TGTGCCAGCAGTTTAAGGGATCCTGGCTACAATGAGCAGTTCTTC. As protein: CASSLRDPGYNEQFF. This sequence joins TRBV28 and TRBJ2-1, with D unclear. V lost 2 bases and J 3 bases, leaving 11 bases between the germline ends. This CDR3 comprises 15 residues. Germline V CDR1 and CDR2: MDHEN, SYDVKM.

This clonotype was detected many times. The chain combines TRBV2 with TRBJ2-3, with TRBD1 matching over 12 bases. Losses at the gene ends were 4 bases for V and 4 bases for J; bases not matched to a gene: 9. Germline lookup yields CDR1 SNHLY and CDR2 FYNNEI. This CDR3 is 17 amino acids long. The CDR3 sequence is CASSGPAGQGAPDTQYF. In DNA, the CDR3 is TGTGCCAGCAGTGGGCCGGCGGGACAGGGGGCCCCAGATACGCAGTATTTT. The full variable domain, in which reference TRBV2 and TRBJ2-3 provide the parts outside the CDR3, is EPEVTQTPSHQVTQMGQEVILRCVPISNHLYFYWYRQILGQKVEFLVSFYNNEISEKSEIFDDQFSVERPDGSNFTLKIRSTKLEDSAMYFCASSGPAGQGAPDTQYFGPGTRLTVL.